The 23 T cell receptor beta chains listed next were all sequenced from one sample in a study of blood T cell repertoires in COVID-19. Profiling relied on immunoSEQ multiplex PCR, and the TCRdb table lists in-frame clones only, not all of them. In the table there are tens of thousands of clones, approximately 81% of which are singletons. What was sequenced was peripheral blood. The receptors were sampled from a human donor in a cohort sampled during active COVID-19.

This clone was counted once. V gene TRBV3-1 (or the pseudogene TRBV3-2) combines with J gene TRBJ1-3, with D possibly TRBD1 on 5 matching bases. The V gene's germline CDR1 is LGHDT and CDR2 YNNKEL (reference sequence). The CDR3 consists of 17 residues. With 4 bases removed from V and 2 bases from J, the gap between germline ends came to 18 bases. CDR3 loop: CASSRGGIRNPGNTIYF. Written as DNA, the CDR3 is TGTGCCAGCAGCCGCGGGGGGATCCGGAACCCTGGAAACACCATATATTTT.

The CDR3: CASSTTGLLTEAFF. CDR3 bases: TGTGCCAGCAGCACAACAGGGTTGCTCACTGAAGCTTTCTTT. The chain carries TRBV5-6 and TRBJ1-1; D may be TRBD1 (6 bases). CDR1 and CDR2 (germline): SGHDT, YYEEEE. The CDR3 totals 14 residues. Trimming took off 4 bases at V and 4 bases at J, with 14 bases between the two ends.

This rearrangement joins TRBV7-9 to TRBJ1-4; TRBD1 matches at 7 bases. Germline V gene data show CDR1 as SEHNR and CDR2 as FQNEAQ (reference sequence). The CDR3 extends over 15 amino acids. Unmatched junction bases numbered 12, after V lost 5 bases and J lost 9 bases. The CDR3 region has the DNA TGTGCCAGCAGCCACCCCCAGGGGGGCCGAAAAAAACTGTTTTTT. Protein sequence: CASSHPQGGRKKLFF.

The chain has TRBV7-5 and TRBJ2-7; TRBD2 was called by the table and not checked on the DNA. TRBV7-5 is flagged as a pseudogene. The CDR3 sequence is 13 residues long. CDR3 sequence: CALGTSRTYEQYF. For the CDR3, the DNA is TGTGCCCTCGGGACTAGCCGCACTTACGAGCAGTACTTC.

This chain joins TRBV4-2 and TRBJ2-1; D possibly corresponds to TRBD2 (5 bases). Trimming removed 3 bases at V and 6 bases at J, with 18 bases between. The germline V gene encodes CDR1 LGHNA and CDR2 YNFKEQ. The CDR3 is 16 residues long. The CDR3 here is CASSQIDHSRGNEQFF. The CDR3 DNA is TGTGCCAGCAGCCAGATAGATCATTCCCGGGGCAATGAGCAGTTCTTC.

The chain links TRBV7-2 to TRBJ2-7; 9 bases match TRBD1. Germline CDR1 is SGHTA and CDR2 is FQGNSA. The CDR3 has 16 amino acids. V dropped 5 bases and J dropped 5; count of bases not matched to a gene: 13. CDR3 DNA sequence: TGTGCCAGCAGCAGTAAGTCCGGGACAGGGAAGGACGAGCAGTACTTC. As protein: CASSSKSGTGKDEQYF.

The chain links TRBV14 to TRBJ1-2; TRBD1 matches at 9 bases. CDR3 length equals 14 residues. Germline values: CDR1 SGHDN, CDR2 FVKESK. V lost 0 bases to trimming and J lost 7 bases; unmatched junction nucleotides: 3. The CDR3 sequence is CASSQDLTGGGYTF. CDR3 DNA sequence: TGTGCCAGCAGCCAAGATCTGACAGGGGGTGGCTACACCTTC. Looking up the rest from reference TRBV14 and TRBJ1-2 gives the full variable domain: EAGVTQFPSHSVIEKGQTVTLRCDPISGHDNLYWYRRVMGKEIKFLLHFVKESKQDESGMPNNRFLAERTGGTYSTLKVQPAELEDSGVYFCASSQDLTGGGYTFGSGTRLTVV.

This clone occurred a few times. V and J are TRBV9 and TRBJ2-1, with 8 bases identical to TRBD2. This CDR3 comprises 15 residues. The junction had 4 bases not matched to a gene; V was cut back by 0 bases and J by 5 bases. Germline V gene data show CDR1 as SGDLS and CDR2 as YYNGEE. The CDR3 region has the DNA TGTGCCAGCAGCGTAGTTAGCGGGGTGCACAATGAGCAGTTCTTC. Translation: CASSVVSGVHNEQFF.

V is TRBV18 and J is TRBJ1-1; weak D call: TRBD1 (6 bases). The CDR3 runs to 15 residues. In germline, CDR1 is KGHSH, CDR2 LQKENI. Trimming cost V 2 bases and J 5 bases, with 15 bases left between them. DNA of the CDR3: TGTGCCAGCTCACCAGCCACAACAGGGTGGACTGAAGCTTTCTTT. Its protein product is CASSPATTGWTEAFF.

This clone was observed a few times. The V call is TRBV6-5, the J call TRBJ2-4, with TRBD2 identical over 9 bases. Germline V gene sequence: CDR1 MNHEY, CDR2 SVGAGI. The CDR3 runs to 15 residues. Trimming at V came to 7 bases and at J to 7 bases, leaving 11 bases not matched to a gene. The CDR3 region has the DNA TGTGCCAGCAATGGCGGGGGGGCTGGGTGGAACATTCAGTACTTC. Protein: CASNGGGAGWNIQYF.

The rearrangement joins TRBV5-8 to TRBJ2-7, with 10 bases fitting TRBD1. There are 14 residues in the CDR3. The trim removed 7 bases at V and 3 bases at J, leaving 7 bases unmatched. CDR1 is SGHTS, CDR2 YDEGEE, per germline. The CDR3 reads CASLRGTGVYEQYF. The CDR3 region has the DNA TGTGCCAGCTTGCGAGGGACAGGGGTCTACGAGCAGTACTTC. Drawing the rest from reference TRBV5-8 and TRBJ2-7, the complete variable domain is EAGVTQSPTHLIKTRGQQATLRCSPISGHTSVYWYQQALGLGLQFLLWYDEGEERNRGNFPPRFSGRQFPNYSSELNVNALELEDSALYLCASLRGTGVYEQYFGPGTRLTVT.

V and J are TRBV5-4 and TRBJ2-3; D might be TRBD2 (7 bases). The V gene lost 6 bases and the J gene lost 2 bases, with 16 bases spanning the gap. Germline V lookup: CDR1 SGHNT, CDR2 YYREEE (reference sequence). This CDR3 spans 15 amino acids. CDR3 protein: CASKKSGTTTDTQYF. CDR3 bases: TGTGCCAGCAAGAAAAGCGGGACAACCACAGATACGCAGTATTTT.

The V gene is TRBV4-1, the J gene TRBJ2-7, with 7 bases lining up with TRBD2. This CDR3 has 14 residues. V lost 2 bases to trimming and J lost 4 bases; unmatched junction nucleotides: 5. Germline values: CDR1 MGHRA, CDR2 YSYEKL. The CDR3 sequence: CASSQPGTTYEQYF. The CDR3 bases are TGCGCCAGCAGCCAACCTGGGACTACTTACGAGCAGTACTTC.

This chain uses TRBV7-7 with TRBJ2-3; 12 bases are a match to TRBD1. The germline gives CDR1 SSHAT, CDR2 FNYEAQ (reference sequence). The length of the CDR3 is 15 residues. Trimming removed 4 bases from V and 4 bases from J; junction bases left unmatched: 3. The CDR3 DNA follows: TGTGCCAGCAGCTCGGGACAGGGGGCCGCAGATACGCAGTATTTT. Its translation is CASSSGQGAADTQYF.

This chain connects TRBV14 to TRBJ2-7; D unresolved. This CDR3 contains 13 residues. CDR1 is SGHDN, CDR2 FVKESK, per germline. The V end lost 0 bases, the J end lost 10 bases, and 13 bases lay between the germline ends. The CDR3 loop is CASSQDTAGLQYF. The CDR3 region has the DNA TGTGCCAGCAGCCAAGATACCGCAGGCCTACAGTACTTC.

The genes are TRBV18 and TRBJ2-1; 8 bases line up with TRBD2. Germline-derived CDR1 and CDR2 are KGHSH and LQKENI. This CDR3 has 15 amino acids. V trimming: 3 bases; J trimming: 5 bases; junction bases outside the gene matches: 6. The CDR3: CASSPMAGGHNEQFF. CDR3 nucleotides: TGTGCCAGCTCACCGATGGCGGGGGGCCACAATGAGCAGTTCTTC.

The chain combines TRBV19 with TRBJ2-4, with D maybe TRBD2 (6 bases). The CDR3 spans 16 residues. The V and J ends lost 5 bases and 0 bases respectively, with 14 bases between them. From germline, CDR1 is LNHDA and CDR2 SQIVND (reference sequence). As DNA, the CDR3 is TGTGCCAGTAGTTACCGGGAGCCTATAGCCAAAAACATTCAGTACTTC. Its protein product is CASSYREPIAKNIQYF.

CDR3 sequence (DNA): TGCGCCAGCACGGGGACACTGACTAACTATGGCTACACCTTC. Protein product: CASTGTLTNYGYTF. The chain employs TRBV5-1 and TRBJ1-2, with D possibly TRBD1 on 6 matching bases. The CDR3 has 14 amino acids. The germline V gene has CDR1 SGHRS and CDR2 YFSETQ. V was shortened by 6 bases and J by 0 bases, with 12 bases between the two germline ends.

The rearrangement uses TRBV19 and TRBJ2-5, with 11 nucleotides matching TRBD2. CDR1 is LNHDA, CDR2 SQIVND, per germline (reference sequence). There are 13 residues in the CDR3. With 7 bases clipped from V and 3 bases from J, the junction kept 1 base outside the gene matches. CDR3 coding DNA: TGTGCCAGTAAACTAGCGGGAGAAGAGACCCAGTACTTC. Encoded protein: CASKLAGEETQYF.

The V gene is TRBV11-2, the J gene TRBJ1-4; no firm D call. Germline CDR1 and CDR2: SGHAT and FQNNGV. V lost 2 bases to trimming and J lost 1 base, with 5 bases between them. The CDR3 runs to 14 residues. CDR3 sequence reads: CASSLQKTNEKLFF. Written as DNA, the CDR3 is TGTGCCAGCAGCTTACAGAAAACTAATGAAAAACTGTTTTTT.

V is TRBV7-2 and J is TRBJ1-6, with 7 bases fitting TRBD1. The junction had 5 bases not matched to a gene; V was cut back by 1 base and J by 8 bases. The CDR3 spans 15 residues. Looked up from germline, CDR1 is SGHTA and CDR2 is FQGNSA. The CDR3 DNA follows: TGTGCCAGCAGCTTAGTAGTGACAGGGCATTCACCCCTCCACTTT. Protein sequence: CASSLVVTGHSPLHF.

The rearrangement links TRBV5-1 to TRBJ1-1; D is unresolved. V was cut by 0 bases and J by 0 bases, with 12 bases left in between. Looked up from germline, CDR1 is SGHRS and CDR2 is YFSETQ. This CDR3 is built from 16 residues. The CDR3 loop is CASSLALGGMNTEAFF. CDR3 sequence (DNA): TGCGCCAGCAGCTTGGCCTTGGGAGGGATGAACACTGAAGCTTTCTTT. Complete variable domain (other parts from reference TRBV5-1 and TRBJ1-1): KAGVTQTPRYLIKTRGQQVTLSCSPISGHRSVSWYQQTPGQGLQFLFEYFSETQRNKGNFPGRFSGRQFSNSRSEMNVSTLELGDSALYLCASSLALGGMNTEAFFGQGTRLTVV.

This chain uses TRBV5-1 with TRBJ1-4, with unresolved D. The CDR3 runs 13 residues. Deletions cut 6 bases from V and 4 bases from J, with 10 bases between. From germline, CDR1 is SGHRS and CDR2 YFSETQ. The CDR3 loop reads CASTNGNNEKLFF. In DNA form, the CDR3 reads TGCGCCAGCACTAACGGGAATAATGAAAAACTGTTTTTT.